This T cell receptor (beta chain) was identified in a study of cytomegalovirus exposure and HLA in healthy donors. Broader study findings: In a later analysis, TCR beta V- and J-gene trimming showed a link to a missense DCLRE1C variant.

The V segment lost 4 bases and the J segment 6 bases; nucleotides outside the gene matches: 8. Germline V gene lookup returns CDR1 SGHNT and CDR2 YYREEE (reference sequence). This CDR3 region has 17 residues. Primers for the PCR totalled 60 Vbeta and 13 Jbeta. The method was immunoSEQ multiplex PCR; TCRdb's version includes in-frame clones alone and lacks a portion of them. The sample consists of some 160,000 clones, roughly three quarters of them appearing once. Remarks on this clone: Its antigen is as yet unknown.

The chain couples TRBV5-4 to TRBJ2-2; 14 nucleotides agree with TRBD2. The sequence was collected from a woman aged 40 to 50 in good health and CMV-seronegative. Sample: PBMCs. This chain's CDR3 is CASSTGTSGRVSGELFF. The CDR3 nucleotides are TGTGCCAGCAGCACCGGGACTAGCGGGAGAGTATCCGGGGAGCTGTTTTTT. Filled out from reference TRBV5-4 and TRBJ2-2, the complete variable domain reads ETGVTQSPTHLIKTRGQQVTLRCSSQSGHNTVSWYQQALGQGPQFIFQYYREEENGRGNFPPRFSGLQFPNYSSELNVNALELDDSALYLCASSTGTSGRVSGELFFGEGSRLTVL.